This T cell receptor beta chain comes out of a study of cytomegalovirus exposure and HLA in healthy donors. Study overall: T cells numbering around 190 million yielded some 120 million unique TCR beta sequences in an earlier analysis.

In this sample, this clone turned up a few times. Its target is unknown. The CDR3 has 13 residues. Germline V lookup: CDR1 SGHRS, CDR2 YFSETQ. V gave up 4 bases and J gave up 3 bases, with 10 bases separating them. At sampling all donors were nominally healthy, likely with unrecorded immune exposures. Study-level results: Researchers reported in a later analysis that common viral pathogens appeared linked to several top clusters.

A multiplex PCR was run with 60 Vbeta primers and 13 Jbeta primers. Measured with immunoSEQ multiplex PCR; TCRdb has only the in-frame clones, and not every one. Counted here are roughly 240,000 clones, over 75% occurring once; the ten biggest clones make up approximately 0.47%. This TCR came from a boy aged 10-17 years in good health and CMV-seronegative. Specimen: PBMCs. This chain links TRBV5-1 with TRBJ1-1; D unclear. CDR3 loop: CASSLTADTEAFF. CDR3 nucleotide sequence: TGCGCCAGCAGCCTAACCGCGGACACTGAAGCTTTCTTT.